This TCR beta chain was sequenced for a study of cytomegalovirus exposure and HLA in healthy donors. Overall study results and limits: It was reported that TCR beta sequences correctly inferred the HLA-A and HLA-B alleles for most subjects. TCR beta chains numbering roughly 150 were designated cytomegalovirus-associated.

For this clone: The antigen remains undetermined.

The CDR3 length is 13 residues. Germline CDR1 reads SNHLY; CDR2 reads FYNNEI. Trimming shortened V by 7 bases and J by 6 bases, and 12 bases separated the two germline ends. Primers for the PCR totalled 60 Vbeta and 13 Jbeta. Clones were read by immunoSEQ multiplex PCR, and TCRdb kept only the in-frame ones, dropping some. The data show around 180,000 clones, with around 82% seen just once and approximately 0.25% held by the top ten. The sequenced sample was PBMCs. The receptor's source is a boy aged 5-17 years in good health and CMV-seronegative. The chain recombines TRBV2 with TRBJ2-2; D is perhaps TRBD1 (6 bases). CDR3 amino acids: CASIQGGPGELFF. CDR3 coding DNA: TGTGCCAGCATACAGGGCGGCCCCGGGGAGCTGTTTTTT.